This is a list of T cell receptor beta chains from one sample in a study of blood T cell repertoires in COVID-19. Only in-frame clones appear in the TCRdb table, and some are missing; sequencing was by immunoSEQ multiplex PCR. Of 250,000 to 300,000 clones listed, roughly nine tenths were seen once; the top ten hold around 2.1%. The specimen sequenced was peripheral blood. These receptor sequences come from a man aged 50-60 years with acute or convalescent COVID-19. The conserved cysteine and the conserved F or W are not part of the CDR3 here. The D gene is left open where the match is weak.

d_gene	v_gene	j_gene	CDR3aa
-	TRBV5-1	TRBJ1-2	ASSLGTAANYGYT
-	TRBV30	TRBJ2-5	AWTALEETQY
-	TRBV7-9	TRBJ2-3	ASSLAGGQITQY
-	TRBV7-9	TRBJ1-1	ASSFPTEAF
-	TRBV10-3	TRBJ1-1	AIRGTQRETEAF
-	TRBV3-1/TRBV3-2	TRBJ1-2	ASSQGRSVGYT
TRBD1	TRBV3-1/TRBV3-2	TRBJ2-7	ASSPRDRSSYEQY
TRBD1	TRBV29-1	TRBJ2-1	SVEDGQGHSYNEQF
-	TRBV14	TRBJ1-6	ASSSDRIYNSPLH
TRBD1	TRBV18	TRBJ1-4	ASSPQGARTNEKLF
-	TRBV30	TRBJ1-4	AWSVARGPNEKLF
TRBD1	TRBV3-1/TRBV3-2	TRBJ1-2	ASSPPGQNYGYT
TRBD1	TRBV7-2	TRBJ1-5	ASSLAPGQYNQPQH
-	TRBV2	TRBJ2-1	ASSYPQGNEQF
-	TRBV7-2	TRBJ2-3	ASSLMQGPDTQY
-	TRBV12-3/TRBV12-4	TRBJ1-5	ASSWARDTVQH
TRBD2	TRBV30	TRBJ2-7	AWTLAGGYPYEQY
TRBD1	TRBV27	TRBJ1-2	ASSLLGTAYGYT
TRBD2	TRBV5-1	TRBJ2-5	ASRTDLAGGETQY
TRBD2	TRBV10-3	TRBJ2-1	AIGPSGSSYNEQF
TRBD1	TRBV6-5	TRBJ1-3	ASSPWTGAGNTIY
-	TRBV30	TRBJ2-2	ACSGFNTGELF
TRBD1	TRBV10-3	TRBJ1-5	AISESRGTGTGGSNQPQH
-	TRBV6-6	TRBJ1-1	ASSYSRGITEAF
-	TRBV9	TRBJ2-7	ASSPDSSYEQY
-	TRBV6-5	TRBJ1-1	ASSYSGGGVFTEAF